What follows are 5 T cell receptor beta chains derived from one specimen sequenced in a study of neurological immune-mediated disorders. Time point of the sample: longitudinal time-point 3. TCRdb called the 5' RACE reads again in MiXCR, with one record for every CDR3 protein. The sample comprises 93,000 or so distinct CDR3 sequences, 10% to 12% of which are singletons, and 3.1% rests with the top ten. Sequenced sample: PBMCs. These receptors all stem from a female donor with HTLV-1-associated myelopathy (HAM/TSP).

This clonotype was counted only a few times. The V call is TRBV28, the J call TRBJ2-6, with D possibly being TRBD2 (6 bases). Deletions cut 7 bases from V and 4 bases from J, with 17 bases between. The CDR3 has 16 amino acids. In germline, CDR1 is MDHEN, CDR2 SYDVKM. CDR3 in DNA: TGTGCCAGCAATCGACTAGGTAAAGCCGGGGCCAACGTCCTGACTTTC. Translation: CASNRLGKAGANVLTF.

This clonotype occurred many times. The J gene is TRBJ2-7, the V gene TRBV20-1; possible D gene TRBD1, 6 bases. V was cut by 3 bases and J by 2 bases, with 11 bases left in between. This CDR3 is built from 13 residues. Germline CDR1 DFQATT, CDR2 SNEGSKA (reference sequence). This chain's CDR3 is CSASTGSPYEQYF. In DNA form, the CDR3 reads TGCAGTGCTAGTACAGGGAGTCCCTACGAGCAGTACTTC.

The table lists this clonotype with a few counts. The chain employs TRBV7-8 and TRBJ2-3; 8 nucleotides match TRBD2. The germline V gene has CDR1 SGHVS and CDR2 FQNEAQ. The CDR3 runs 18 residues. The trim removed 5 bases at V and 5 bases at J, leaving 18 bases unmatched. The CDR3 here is CASSLGLIGTREVDTQYF. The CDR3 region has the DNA TGTGCCAGCAGCCTAGGTTTGATCGGGACGCGGGAGGTAGATACGCAGTATTTT.

The CDR3 nucleotides are TGTGCCAACAGGGCGACAGGGAGTTACGAGCAGTACTTC. It translates to CANRATGSYEQYF. The chain links TRBV25-1 to TRBJ2-7; TRBD1 agrees at 7 bases. Per germline, CDR1 MGHDK and CDR2 SYGVNS. The CDR3 consists of 13 residues. V shed 10 bases, J shed 4 bases, and the junction held 10 bases outside the gene matches.

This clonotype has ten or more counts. The CDR3 DNA sequence: TGTGCCAGCAGCTTCGGACATAACTACGAGCAGTACTTC. It specifies CASSFGHNYEQYF. The chain employs TRBV7-3 and TRBJ2-7, with D possibly matching TRBD1 (5 bases). Germline CDR1 reads SGHTA; CDR2 reads FQGTGA. The CDR3 length is 13 residues. V gave up 3 bases and J gave up 3 bases, with 9 bases separating them.